The clone carrying this TCR beta chain was recorded a few times. The sample originates from a study of blood T cell repertoires in COVID-19. The assay was immunoSEQ multiplex PCR, and TCRdb's table has in-frame clones only and misses some. The repertoire holds a few hundred thousand clones, with around 90% as singletons. Per the germline V gene, CDR1 is LNHNV and CDR2 is YYDKDF (reference sequence). The CDR3 has 15 residues. V was shortened by 5 bases and J by 2 bases, with 16 bases between the two germline ends. Either two negative PCRs, clearance, or symptom resolution qualified Cohort 3 donors as recovered.

Sequenced material: PBMCs or T cells enriched from blood (not recorded which). V gene TRBV15 combines with J gene TRBJ2-7, with TRBD1 as a possible D gene (6 bases). The clonotype originates from a woman between 40 and 55 years old who had recovered from COVID-19. CDR3: CATSPTPGQTYEQYF. The CDR3, as DNA: TGTGCCACCAGCCCGACCCCGGGACAAACCTACGAGCAGTACTTC.